At least ten counts were recorded for the clone carrying this TCR beta chain. V lost 5 bases, J lost 2 bases, and 25 bases lay in between. Germline CDR1 is SGHTA and CDR2 is FQGNSA. The CDR3 runs 20 residues. This sample was included in a study of T cells in Graves' hyperthyroidism and ophthalmopathy. Looking at the study overall: Peripheral blood was collected at initial diagnosis, before any treatment.

The study excluded patients with uncontrolled infection, other autoimmune disease, pregnancy or lactation. Out of 10 ml of fresh peripheral blood came the PBMCs. Amplified TCR beta CDR3 regions came from RNA transcripts. An initial round of RT-PCR targeting the TCR CDR3 relied on the HTBI primer set. TCRdb re-called the multiplex PCR reads through MiXCR, storing one row per CDR3 protein. The sample lists 360,000 or so distinct CDR3 sequences; 18% were seen once. Input material: blood. The rearrangement joins TRBV7-2 to TRBJ2-6; a weak D match, TRBD2 (6 bases). The receptor comes from a woman aged 40 to 50 with Graves' ophthalmopathy. The CDR3 DNA is TGTGCCAGCAGCACGCGGGGCAGTTTAAGGGTGTTGACTGGGGCCAACGTCCTGACTTTC. Protein sequence: CASSTRGSLRVLTGANVLTF.